One sample yielded the 5 T cell receptor beta chains listed below, sequenced in a study of OX40 agonist ivuxolimab in advanced cancers. Using immunoSEQ multiplex PCR, the repertoire was profiled, and TCRdb retains in-frame clones only, with some absent. The table records 20,000 to 25,000 clones, approximately 84% of them present only once. The specimen comprised CD4+ or CD8+ T cells sorted from blood, sampled in a trial of the OX40 agonist ivuxolimab. Source of these receptors: an adult with an advanced solid tumor such as melanoma, head and neck, liver or kidney cancer.

J is TRBJ2-7 and V is TRBV29-1; TRBD1 is a possible D gene (6 bases). The CDR3 totals 15 residues. CDR1 is SQVTM, CDR2 ANQGSEA, per germline. V lost 4 bases and J lost 5, with 21 bases in between. CDR3 residues: CSVVWDTKPGNEQYF. DNA of the CDR3: TGCAGCGTTGTTTGGGACACCAAACCTGGGAACGAGCAGTACTTC.

This sequence joins TRBV2 and TRBJ2-5, with 11 bases fitting TRBD2. J lost 3 bases, V lost 1 base, and 1 base had no gene match. Germline values: CDR1 SNHLY, CDR2 FYNNEI. The CDR3 runs 15 residues. CDR3 nucleotide sequence: TGTGCCAGCAGTGAAGGTAGCGGGGGGGAAGAGACCCAGTACTTC. This codes for CASSEGSGGEETQYF.

The gene calls are TRBV9 and TRBJ1-1; 9 nucleotides agree with TRBD1. Germline V gene sequence: CDR1 SGDLS, CDR2 YYNGEE. V shed 3 bases and J 8 bases; nucleotides not matched to a gene: 11. This CDR3 has 15 amino acids. This CDR3 reads CASSAGGTGLGEAFF. In DNA, the CDR3 is TGTGCCAGCAGCGCTGGGGGGACAGGGCTTGGGGAAGCTTTCTTT.

The chain couples TRBV6-1 to TRBJ1-1; D is undetermined. Per germline, CDR1 MNHNS and CDR2 SASEGT. The CDR3 has 14 residues. Deletions cut 1 base from V and 1 base from J, with 7 bases between. Here the CDR3 reads CASSEGAANTEAFF. DNA of the CDR3: TGTGCCAGCAGTGAAGGGGCGGCGAACACTGAAGCTTTCTTT.

V gene TRBV19 combines with J gene TRBJ2-1; tentatively, D is TRBD2 (6 bases). The germline V and J ends were trimmed by 3 bases and 10 bases, with 7 bases remaining between them. Germline CDR1 is LNHDA and CDR2 is SQIVND (reference sequence). CDR3 length equals 11 residues. CDR3 sequence: CASSIAGEQFF. The CDR3 nucleotides are TGTGCCAGTAGTATTGCGGGGGAGCAGTTCTTC. Supplemented by reference TRBV19 and TRBJ2-1, the full variable domain reads DGGITQSPKYLFRKEGQNVTLSCEQNLNHDAMYWYRQDPGQGLRLIYYSQIVNDFQKGDIAEGYSVSREKKESFPLTVTSAQKNPTAFYLCASSIAGEQFFGPGTRLTVL.